This TCR beta chain was retrieved from a study of shared T cell receptors in the human thymus. The CDR3 extends over 14 amino acids. Trimming left V 6 bases short and J 3 bases short, with 14 bases between. CDR1 is LGHNA and CDR2 is YSLEER in the germline V gene. Method: immunoSEQ multiplex PCR; TCRdb's copy keeps in-frame clones and lacks some. The table has fewer than 700,000 clones, 88% seen once; the top ten hold around 0.01%. This sample also belongs to another study, concerning human thymus T cells. Turning to that study: It looked as if thymic and blood repertoires used V and J genes in a biased way.

J is TRBJ1-2 and V is TRBV4-3; D gene unclear. This TCR came from a boy less than two years old with a congenital heart defect. Sequenced sample: thymocytes. The CDR3 here is CASREPNEDYGYTF. The DNA for the CDR3 is TGCGCCAGCAGAGAACCAAACGAGGACTATGGCTACACCTTC.